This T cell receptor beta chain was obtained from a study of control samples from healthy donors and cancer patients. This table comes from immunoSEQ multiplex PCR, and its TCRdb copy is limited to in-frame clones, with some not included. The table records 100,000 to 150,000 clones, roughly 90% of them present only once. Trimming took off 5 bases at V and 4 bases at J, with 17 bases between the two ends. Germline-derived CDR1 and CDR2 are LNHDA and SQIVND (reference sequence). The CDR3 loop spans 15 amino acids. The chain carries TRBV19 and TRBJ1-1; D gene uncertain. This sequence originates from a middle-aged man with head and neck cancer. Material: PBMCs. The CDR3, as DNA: TGTGCCAGTAGTCGCGGCGGAGACCGGGGCACTGAAGCTTTCTTT. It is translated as CASSRGGDRGTEAFF.